The TCR beta chain under discussion was sequenced for a study of blood T cell repertoires in COVID-19. Study in general: Sources were T cells, B-cell-depleted T cells, or PBMCs; the material itself was cDNA or gDNA.

Residents of 24 US areas, aged about 18 to 95 years, made up the participants. The germline V gene has CDR1 MNHEY and CDR2 SVGAGI. V dropped 7 bases and J dropped 4 bases, with 5 bases sitting between them. The CDR3 covers 11 residues. The assay was immunoSEQ multiplex PCR, and TCRdb's table has in-frame clones only and misses some. This sample carries 350,000 to 550,000 clones, 87% of them seen once, and the ten largest clones take just under 2%. The chain employs TRBV6-5 and TRBJ1-3; the D is unclear. The origin of this receptor is a woman between 18 and 29 years old with acute COVID-19. The sequencing input was PBMCs or T cells enriched from blood (not recorded which). CDR3 residues: CASISGNTIYF. CDR3 bases: TGTGCCAGCATTTCGGGAAACACCATATATTTT.